This TCR beta chain originates from a study of identical twins. This clonotype was seen at least ten times. TCRdb reprocessed the 5' RACE reads via MiXCR and lists one record per CDR3 protein. The table has 550,000 to 800,000 distinct CDR3 sequences, roughly 7.1% seen once. Germline-derived CDR1 and CDR2 are KGHDR and SFDVKD. Germline trimming cut 4 bases from V and 8 bases from J; bases unmatched to any gene: 22. The length of the CDR3 is 21 residues. The data also belong to a second study, concerning yellow fever vaccine responses in identical twins.

V usage is TRBV24-1 and J usage is TRBJ2-1; 13 nucleotides match TRBD2. The source is a young woman in good health. Sequences were obtained from PBMCs. The CDR3 DNA reads TGTGCCACCAGTGAACGCACAGCGGGACTAGCGGGACCCCTTTTGGGTTATGAGCAGTTCTTC. This sequence encodes CATSERTAGLAGPLLGYEQFF.